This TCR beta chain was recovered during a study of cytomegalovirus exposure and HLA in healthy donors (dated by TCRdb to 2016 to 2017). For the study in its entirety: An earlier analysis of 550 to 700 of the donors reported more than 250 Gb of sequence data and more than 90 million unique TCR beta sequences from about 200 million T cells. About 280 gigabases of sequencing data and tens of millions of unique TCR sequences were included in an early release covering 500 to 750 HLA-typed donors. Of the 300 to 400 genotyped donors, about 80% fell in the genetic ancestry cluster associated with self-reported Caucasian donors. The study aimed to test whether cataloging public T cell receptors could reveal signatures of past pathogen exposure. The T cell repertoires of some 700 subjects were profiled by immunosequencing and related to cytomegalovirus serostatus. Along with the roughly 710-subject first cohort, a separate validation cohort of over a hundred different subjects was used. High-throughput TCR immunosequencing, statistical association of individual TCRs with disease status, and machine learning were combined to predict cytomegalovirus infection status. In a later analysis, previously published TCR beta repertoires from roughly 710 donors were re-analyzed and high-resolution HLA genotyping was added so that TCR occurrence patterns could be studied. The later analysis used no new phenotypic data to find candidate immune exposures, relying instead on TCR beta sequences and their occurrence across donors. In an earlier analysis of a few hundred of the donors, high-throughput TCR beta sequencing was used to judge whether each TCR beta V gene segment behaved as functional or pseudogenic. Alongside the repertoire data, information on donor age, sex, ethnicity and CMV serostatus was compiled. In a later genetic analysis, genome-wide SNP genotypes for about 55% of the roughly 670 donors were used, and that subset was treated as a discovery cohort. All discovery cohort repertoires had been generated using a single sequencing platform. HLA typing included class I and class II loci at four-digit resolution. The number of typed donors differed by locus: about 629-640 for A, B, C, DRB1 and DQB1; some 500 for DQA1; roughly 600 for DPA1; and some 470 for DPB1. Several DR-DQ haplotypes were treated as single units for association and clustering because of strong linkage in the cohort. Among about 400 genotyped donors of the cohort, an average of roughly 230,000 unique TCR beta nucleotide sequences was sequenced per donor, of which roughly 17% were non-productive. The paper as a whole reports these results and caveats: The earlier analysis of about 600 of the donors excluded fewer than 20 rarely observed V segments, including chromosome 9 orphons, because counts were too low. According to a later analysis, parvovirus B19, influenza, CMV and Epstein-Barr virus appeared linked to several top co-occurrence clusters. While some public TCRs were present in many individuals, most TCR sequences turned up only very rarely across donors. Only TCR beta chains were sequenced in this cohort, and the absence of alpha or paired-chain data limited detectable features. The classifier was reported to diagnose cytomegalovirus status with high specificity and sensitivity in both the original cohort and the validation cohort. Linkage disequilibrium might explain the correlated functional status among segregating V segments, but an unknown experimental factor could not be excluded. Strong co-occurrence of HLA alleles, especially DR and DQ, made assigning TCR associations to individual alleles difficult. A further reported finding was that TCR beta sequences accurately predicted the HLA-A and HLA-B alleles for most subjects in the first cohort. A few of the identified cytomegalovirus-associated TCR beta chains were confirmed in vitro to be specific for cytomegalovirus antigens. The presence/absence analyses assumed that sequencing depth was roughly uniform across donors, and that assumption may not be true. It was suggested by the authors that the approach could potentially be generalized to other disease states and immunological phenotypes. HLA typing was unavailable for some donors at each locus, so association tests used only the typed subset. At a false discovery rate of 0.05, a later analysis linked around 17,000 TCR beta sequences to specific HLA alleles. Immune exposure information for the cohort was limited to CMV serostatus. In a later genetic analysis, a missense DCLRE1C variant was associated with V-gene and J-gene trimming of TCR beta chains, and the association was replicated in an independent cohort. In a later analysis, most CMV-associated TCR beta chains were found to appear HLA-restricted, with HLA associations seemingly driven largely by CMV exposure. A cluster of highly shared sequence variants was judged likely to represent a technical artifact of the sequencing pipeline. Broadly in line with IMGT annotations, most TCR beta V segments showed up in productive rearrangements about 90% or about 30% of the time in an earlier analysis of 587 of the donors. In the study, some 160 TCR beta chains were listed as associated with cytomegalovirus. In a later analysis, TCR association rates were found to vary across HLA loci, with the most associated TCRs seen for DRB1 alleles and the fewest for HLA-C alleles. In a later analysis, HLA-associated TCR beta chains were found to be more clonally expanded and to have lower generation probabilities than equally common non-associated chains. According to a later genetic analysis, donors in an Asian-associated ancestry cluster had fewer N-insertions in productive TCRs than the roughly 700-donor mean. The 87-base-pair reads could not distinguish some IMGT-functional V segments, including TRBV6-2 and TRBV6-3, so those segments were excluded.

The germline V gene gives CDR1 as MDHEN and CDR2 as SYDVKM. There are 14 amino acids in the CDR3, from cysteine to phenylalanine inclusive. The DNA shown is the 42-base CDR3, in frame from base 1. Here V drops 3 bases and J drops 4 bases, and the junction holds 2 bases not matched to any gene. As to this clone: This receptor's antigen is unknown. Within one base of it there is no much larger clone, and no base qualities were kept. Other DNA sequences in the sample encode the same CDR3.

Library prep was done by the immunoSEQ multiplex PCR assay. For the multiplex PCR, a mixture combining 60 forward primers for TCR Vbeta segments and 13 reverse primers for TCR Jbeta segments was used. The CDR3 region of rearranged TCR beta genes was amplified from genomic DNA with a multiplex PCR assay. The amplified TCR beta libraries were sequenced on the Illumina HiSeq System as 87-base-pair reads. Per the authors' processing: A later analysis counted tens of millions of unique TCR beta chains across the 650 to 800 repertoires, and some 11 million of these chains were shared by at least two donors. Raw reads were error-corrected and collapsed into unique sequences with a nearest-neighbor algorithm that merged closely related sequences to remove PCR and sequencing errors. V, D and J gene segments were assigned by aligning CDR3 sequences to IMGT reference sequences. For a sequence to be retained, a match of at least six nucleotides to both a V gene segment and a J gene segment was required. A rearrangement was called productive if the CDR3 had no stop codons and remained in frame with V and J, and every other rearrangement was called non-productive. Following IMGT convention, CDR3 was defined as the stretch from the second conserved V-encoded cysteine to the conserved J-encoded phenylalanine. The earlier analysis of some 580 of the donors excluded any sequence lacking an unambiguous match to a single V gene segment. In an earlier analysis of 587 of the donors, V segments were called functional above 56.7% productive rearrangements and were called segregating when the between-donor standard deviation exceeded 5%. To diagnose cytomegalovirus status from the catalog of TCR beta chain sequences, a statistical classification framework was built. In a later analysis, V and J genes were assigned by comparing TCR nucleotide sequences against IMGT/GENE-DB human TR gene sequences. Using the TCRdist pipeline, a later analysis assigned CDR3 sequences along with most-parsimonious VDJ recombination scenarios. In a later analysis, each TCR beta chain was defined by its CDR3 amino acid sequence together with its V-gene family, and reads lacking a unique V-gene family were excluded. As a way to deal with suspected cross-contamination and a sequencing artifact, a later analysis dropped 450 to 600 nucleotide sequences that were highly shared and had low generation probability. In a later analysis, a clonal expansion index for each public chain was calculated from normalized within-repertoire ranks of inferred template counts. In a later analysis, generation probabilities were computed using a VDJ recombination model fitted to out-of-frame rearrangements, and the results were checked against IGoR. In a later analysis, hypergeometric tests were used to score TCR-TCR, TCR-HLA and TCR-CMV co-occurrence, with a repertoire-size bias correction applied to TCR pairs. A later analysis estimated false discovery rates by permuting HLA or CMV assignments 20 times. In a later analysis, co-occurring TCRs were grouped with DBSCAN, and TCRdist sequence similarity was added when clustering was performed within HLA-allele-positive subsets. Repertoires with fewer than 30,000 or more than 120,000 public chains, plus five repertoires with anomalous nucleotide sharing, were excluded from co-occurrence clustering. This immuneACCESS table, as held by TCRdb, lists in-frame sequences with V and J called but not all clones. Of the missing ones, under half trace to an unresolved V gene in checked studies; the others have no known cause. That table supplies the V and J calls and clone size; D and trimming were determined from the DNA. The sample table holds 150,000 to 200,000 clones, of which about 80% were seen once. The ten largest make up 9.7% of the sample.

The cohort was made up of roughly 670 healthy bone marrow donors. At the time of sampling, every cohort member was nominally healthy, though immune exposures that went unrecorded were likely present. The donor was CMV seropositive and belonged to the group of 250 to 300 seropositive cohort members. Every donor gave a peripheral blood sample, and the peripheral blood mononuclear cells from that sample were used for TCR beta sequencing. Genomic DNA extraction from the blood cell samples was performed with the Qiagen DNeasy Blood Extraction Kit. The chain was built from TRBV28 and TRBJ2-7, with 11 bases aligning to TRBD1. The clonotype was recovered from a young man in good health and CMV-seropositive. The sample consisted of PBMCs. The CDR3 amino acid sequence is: CASSLGTGGYEQYF. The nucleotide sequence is TGTGCCAGCAGTTTGGGGACAGGGGGATACGAGCAGTACTTC.